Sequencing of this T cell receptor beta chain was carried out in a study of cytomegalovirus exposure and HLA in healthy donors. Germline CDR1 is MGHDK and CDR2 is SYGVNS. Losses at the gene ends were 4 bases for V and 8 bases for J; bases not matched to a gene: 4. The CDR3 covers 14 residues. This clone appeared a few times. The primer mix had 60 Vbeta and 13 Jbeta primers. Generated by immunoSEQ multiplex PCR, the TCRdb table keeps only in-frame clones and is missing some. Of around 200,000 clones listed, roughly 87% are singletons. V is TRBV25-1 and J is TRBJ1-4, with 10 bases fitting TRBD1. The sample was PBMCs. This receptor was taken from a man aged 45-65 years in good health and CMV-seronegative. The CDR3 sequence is CASSGDRGREKLFF. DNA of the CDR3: TGTGCCAGCAGTGGGGACAGGGGCCGGGAAAAACTGTTTTTT.